These 20 T cell receptor beta chains came from one sample sequenced in a study of blood T cell repertoires in COVID-19. Using immunoSEQ multiplex PCR, the repertoire was profiled, and TCRdb retains in-frame clones only, with some absent. Of 250,000 or so clones in the sample, 80% to 85% were seen once. The sample comprised PBMCs or T cells enriched from blood (not recorded which). Source of these receptors: a man aged 45-65 years who had recovered from COVID-19.

The chain has TRBV5-4 and TRBJ1-5, with 8 bases aligning to TRBD1. V dropped 3 bases and J dropped 3; count of bases not matched to a gene: 8. Germline V CDR1 and CDR2: SGHNT, YYREEE (reference sequence). CDR3 length: 16 residues. The CDR3 loop reads CASSYSGQGNNQPQHF. The CDR3 coding sequence is TGTGCCAGCAGCTACAGTGGACAGGGTAACAATCAGCCCCAGCATTTT.

This chain connects TRBV24-1 to TRBJ2-2; D is perhaps TRBD1 (6 bases). V was cut by 2 bases and J by 0 bases, with 9 bases left in between. Germline V gene lookup returns CDR1 KGHDR and CDR2 SFDVKD. This CDR3 has 16 residues. Here the CDR3 reads CATSDSGASNTGELFF. Here the CDR3 DNA reads TGTGCCACCAGTGATTCAGGGGCGTCGAACACCGGGGAGCTGTTTTTT.

This clone was seen a few times. The chain links TRBV18 to TRBJ1-2; 9 bases are a match to TRBD1. Germline loops: CDR1 KGHSH, CDR2 LQKENI. The V and J ends lost 6 bases and 8 bases, in that order; junction bases with no gene match: 10. The CDR3 extends over 14 amino acids. CDR3 nucleotides: TGTGCCAGCTCCCTAGACCGGGACAGGGCGGGCTACACCTTC. This translates into CASSLDRDRAGYTF.

This clone occurred once. V gene TRBV9 combines with J gene TRBJ2-3; the D gene is possibly TRBD2 (7 bases). CDR3 length: 15 residues. CDR1 is SGDLS, CDR2 YYNGEE, per germline. Between the trimmed V and J ends, which lost 0 bases and 4 bases, there was a span of 12 bases. The CDR3 coding sequence is TGTGCCAGCAGCGTAGCTGCGGGGGCGGCAGATACGCAGTATTTT. This translates into CASSVAAGAADTQYF.

V usage is TRBV28 and J usage is TRBJ2-7, with 7 bases identical to TRBD1. Germline V gene data show CDR1 as MDHEN and CDR2 as SYDVKM. The V and J ends lost 6 bases and 5 bases, in that order; junction bases with no gene match: 10. The CDR3 spans 14 residues. CDR3 sequence: CASSQLQGIDEQYF. The CDR3 bases are TGTGCCAGCAGCCAATTACAGGGGATCGACGAGCAGTACTTC. Based on the CDR3 plus reference TRBV28 and TRBJ2-7, the full variable domain is DVKVTQSSRYLVKRTGEKVFLECVQDMDHENMFWYRQDPGLGLRLIYFSYDVKMKEKGDIPEGYSVSREKKERFSLILESASTNQTSMYLCASSQLQGIDEQYFGPGTRLTVT.

This rearrangement joins TRBV4-1 to TRBJ2-1; 8 bases are a match to TRBD2. CDR1 and CDR2 (germline): MGHRA, YSYEKL. The CDR3 is 16 amino acids. Trimming removed 5 bases from V and 7 bases from J; junction bases left unmatched: 13. Here the CDR3 DNA reads TGCGCCAGCAGCTTGGCTGGGACTAGATACTCGAATGAGCAGTTCTTC. Translating it yields CASSLAGTRYSNEQFF.

This clone has just one count. The chain couples TRBV7-9 to TRBJ1-1, with 8 bases fitting TRBD1. Germline values: CDR1 SEHNR, CDR2 FQNEAQ (reference sequence). The J segment lost 2 bases and the V segment lost 5 bases, leaving 10 bases of the junction unmatched. The CDR3 length is 16 residues. The CDR3 DNA sequence: TGTGCCAGCAGCGCCCGGACAGGGAGACTCAACACTGAAGCTTTCTTT. Protein sequence: CASSARTGRLNTEAFF.

The chain has TRBV19 and TRBJ2-2; a weak D match, TRBD1 (5 bases). The germline V gene has CDR1 LNHDA and CDR2 SQIVND (reference sequence). The CDR3 spans 15 residues. V was clipped by 7 bases and J by 0 bases, with 12 bases between them. CDR3 coding DNA: TGTGCCAGTAATCCTGGGGCAGCGAACACCGGGGAGCTGTTTTTT. Amino acids: CASNPGAANTGELFF.

A few counts support this clone. The gene calls are TRBV30 and TRBJ1-2; D unclear. This CDR3 is built from 12 residues. CDR1 is GTSNPN and CDR2 is SVGIG in the germline V gene (reference sequence). The V and J ends lost 3 bases and 5 bases respectively, with 10 bases between them. CDR3 nucleotide sequence: TGTGCCTGGAGAAGAGAACAGTATGGCTACACCTTC. Translating gives CAWRREQYGYTF. The whole variable domain, filled in from reference TRBV30 and TRBJ1-2, reads SQTIHQWPATLVQPVGSPLSLECTVEGTSNPNLYWYRQAAGRGLQLLFYSVGIGQISSEVPQNLSASRPQDRQFILSSKKLLLSDSGFYLCAWRREQYGYTFGSGTRLTVV.

The rearrangement joins TRBV4-3 to TRBJ2-1; 13 bases map to TRBD2. This CDR3 spans 18 amino acids. J lost 5 bases, V lost 2 bases, and 9 bases had no gene match. From germline, CDR1 is LGHNA and CDR2 YSLEER. The CDR3 reads CASSQILLAGGVDNEQFF. In DNA, the CDR3 is TGCGCCAGCAGCCAAATTTTACTAGCGGGAGGGGTCGACAATGAGCAGTTCTTC.

This chain uses TRBV9 with TRBJ1-2; D remains unclear. Deletions cut 0 bases from V and 3 bases from J, with 12 bases between. Per germline, CDR1 SGDLS and CDR2 YYNGEE. The CDR3 extends over 15 amino acids. The CDR3 protein is CASSVGVGGDYGYTF. CDR3 DNA: TGTGCCAGCAGCGTAGGCGTCGGCGGCGACTATGGCTACACCTTC.

This sequence joins TRBV10-1 and TRBJ2-3; D remains unclear. V shed 3 bases and J shed 8 bases, with 9 bases lying between them. CDR1 is WNHNN, CDR2 SYGVQD, per germline (reference sequence). This CDR3 comprises 12 residues. CDR3 in amino acids: CASSDGPFTQYF. For the CDR3, the DNA is TGCGCCAGCAGTGATGGGCCGTTTACGCAGTATTTT.

The gene calls are TRBV19 and TRBJ2-3; a weak D match, TRBD2 (7 bases). Trimming left V 5 bases short and J 4 bases short, with 13 bases between. Germline loops: CDR1 LNHDA, CDR2 SQIVND (reference sequence). This CDR3 contains 14 residues. This CDR3 is CASSLRGAADTQYF. The CDR3 DNA sequence: TGTGCCAGTAGTCTCCGGGGGGCCGCAGATACGCAGTATTTT.

The rearrangement uses TRBV19 and TRBJ1-1; D is uncertain. The V end was cut by 9 bases, the J end by 0 bases, with 20 bases between. Germline CDR1 and CDR2: LNHDA and SQIVND (reference sequence). The CDR3 runs to 16 residues. CDR3 sequence (DNA): TGTGCCAGCGTTCCGGGATCCCCTCGAGTGAACACTGAAGCTTTCTTT. Translated: CASVPGSPRVNTEAFF.

This chain joins TRBV19 and TRBJ1-5; TRBD1 matches 8 bases. The junction had 11 bases not matched to a gene; V was cut back by 5 bases and J by 5 bases. Germline V gene lookup returns CDR1 LNHDA and CDR2 SQIVND (reference sequence). The CDR3 sequence is 16 residues long. CDR3 region: CASSLDRGMRDQPQHF. The CDR3, as DNA: TGTGCCAGTAGTCTCGACAGGGGTATGCGGGATCAGCCCCAGCATTTT.

The rearrangement joins TRBV27 to TRBJ2-1; 10 bases line up with TRBD2. The CDR3 runs to 19 residues. Trimming cost V 5 bases and J 4 bases; bases outside gene matches: 17. Germline assignment: CDR1 MNHEY and CDR2 SMNVEV (reference sequence). The CDR3 is CASSPRTVPGLAEYNEQFF. The CDR3 DNA reads TGTGCCAGCAGTCCCAGGACTGTTCCAGGACTAGCGGAGTACAATGAGCAGTTCTTC.

The chain uses TRBV6-5 and TRBJ2-3; a possible D gene is TRBD1 (6 bases). Trimming removed 7 bases at V and 1 base at J, with 9 bases between. Germline CDR1 is MNHEY and CDR2 is SVGAGI. CDR3 length: 13 amino acids. This chain's CDR3 is CASNRDGTDTQYF. Here the CDR3 DNA reads TGTGCCAGCAACAGGGATGGCACAGATACGCAGTATTTT.

The rearrangement uses TRBV9 and TRBJ2-1; 13 bases are a match to TRBD2. The CDR3 totals 16 residues. V was clipped by 4 bases and J by 6 bases; unmatched bases: 7. Germline values: CDR1 SGDLS, CDR2 YYNGEE. The CDR3 spells CASSPSGTSGVNEQFF. Written as DNA, the CDR3 is TGTGCCAGCAGCCCTTCCGGGACTAGCGGGGTCAATGAGCAGTTCTTC.

The V and J genes are TRBV20-1 and TRBJ1-2, with TRBD1 identical over 8 bases. This CDR3 spans 14 amino acids. J lost 4 bases, V lost 3 bases, and 7 bases had no gene match. The germline V gene has CDR1 DFQATT and CDR2 SNEGSKA (reference sequence). This chain's CDR3 is CSASKQGVGYGYTF. DNA of the CDR3: TGCAGTGCTAGTAAACAGGGGGTGGGCTATGGCTACACCTTC.

This chain links TRBV6-5 with TRBJ1-4, with D perhaps TRBD1 (6 bases). Trimming cost V 10 bases and J 8 bases, with 17 bases left between them. The germline gives CDR1 MNHEY, CDR2 SVGAGI. The CDR3 length is 13 residues. As DNA, the CDR3 is TGTGCCACCCGGGACACGAAACCCGAAAAACTGTTTTTT. Its translation: CATRDTKPEKLFF.